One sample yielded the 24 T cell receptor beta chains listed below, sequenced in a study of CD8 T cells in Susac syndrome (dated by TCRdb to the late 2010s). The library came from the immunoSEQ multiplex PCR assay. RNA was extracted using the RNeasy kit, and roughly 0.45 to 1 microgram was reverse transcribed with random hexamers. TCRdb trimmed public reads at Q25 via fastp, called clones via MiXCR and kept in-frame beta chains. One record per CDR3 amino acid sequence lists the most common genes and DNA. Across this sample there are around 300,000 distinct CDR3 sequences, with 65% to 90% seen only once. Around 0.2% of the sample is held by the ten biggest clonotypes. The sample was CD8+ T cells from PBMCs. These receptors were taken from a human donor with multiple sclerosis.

The CDR3 sequence: CASGRGSSYEQYF. CDR3 bases: TGTGCCAGTGGACGGGGCAGCTCCTACGAGCAGTACTTC. The chain couples TRBV6-2 or TRBV6-3 to TRBJ2-7; D may be TRBD1 or TRBD2 (5 bases each). V was trimmed by 9 bases and J by 0 bases, leaving 12 bases between them. CDR3 length: 13 residues. Germline V gene lookup returns CDR1 MNHEY and CDR2 SVGEGT.

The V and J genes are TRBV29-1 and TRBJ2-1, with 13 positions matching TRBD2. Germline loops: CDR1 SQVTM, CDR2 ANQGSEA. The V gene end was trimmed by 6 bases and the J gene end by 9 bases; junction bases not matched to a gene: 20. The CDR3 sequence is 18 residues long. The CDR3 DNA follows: TGCAGCGTGTGGACCGGGACTAGCGGGATAGGGGGTATGATTGAGCAGTTCTTC. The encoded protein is CSVWTGTSGIGGMIEQFF.

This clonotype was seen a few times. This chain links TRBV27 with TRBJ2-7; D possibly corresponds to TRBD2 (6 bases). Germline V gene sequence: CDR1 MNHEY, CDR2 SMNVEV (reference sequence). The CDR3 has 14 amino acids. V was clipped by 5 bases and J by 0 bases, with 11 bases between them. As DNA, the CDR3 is TGTGCCAGCAGTCCCGGGACTGCCTCCTACGAGCAGTACTTC. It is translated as CASSPGTASYEQYF.

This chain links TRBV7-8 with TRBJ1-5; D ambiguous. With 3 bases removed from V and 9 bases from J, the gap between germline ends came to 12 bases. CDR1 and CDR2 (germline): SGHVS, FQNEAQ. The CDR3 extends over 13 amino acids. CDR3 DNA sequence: TGTGCCAGCAGCTTCGCAGGTCGGCGGCCCCAGCATTTT. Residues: CASSFAGRRPQHF. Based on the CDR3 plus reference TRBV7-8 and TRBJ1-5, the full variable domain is GAGVSQSPRYKVAKRGQDVALRCDPISGHVSLFWYQQALGQGPEFLTYFQNEAQLDKSGLPSDRFFAERPEGSVSTLKIQRTQQEDSAVYLCASSFAGRRPQHFGDGTRLSIL.

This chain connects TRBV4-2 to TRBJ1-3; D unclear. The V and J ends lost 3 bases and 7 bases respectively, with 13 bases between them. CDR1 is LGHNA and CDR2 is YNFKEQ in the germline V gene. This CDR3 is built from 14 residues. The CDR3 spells CASSQANGLNTIYF. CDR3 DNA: TGTGCCAGCAGCCAGGCCAACGGTTTGAACACCATATATTTT.

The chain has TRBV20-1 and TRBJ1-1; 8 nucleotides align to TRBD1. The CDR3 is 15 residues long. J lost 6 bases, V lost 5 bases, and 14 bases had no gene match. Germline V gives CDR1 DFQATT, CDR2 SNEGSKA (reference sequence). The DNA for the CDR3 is TGCAGTGCTTCCCTGGACAGGGCAATTTACCCTGAAGCTTTCTTT. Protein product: CSASLDRAIYPEAFF.

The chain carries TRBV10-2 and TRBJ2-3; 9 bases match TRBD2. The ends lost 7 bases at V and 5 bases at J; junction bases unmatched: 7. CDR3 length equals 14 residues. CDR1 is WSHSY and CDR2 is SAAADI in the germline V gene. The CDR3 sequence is CASTGSGSGDTQYF. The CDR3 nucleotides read TGCGCCAGCACCGGTAGCGGGAGTGGAGATACGCAGTATTTT.

The CDR3 loop reads CASRERGGLYEQYF. The CDR3 nucleotides are TGTGCCAGCAGAGAGCGGGGGGGACTTTACGAGCAGTACTTC. The chain has TRBV6-4 and TRBJ2-7; 10 bases are shared with TRBD2. Unmatched junction bases numbered 6, after V lost 6 bases and J lost 4 bases. In germline, CDR1 is MRHNA, CDR2 SNTAGT. The CDR3 loop spans 14 amino acids.

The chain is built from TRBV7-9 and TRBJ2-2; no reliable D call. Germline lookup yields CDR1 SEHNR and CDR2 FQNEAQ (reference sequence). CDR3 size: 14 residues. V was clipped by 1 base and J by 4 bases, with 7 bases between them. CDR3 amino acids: CASSLVQTTGELFF. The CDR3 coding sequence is TGTGCCAGCAGCTTAGTACAGACCACCGGGGAGCTGTTTTTT.

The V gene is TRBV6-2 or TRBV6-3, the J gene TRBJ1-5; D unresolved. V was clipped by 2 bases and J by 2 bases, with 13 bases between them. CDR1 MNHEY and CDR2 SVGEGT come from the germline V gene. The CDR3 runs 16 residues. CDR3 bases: TGTGCCAGCAGTTACAGCCTTACGGAAGGCAATCAGCCCCAGCATTTT. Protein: CASSYSLTEGNQPQHF.

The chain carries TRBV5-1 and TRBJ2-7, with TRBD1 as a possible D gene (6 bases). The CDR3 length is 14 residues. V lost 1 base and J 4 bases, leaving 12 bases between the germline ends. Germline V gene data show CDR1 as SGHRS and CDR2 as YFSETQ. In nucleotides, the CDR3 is TGCGCCAGCAGCTTGCCGGGACATTTGTACGAGCAGTACTTC. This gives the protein CASSLPGHLYEQYF.

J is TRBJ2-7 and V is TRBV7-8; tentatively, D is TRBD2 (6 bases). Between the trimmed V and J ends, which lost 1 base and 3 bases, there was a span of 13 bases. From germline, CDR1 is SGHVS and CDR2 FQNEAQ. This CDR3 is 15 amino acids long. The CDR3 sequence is CASSLGAGLNYEQYF. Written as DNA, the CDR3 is TGTGCCAGCAGCTTAGGTGCGGGACTTAACTACGAGCAGTACTTC.

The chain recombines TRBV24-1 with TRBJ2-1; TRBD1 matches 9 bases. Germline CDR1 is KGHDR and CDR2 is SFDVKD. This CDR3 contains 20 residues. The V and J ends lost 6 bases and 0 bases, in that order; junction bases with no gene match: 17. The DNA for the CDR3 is TGTGCCACCAGTCCCGGACAGGGGAGTTTTTCCCATAGCTCCTACAATGAGCAGTTCTTC. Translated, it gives CATSPGQGSFSHSSYNEQFF.

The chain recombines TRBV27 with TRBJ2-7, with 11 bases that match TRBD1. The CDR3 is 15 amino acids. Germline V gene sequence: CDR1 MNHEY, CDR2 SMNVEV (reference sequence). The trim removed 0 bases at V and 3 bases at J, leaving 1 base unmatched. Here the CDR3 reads CASSLSGTGGYEQYF. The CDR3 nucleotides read TGTGCCAGCAGTTTATCCGGGACAGGGGGCTACGAGCAGTACTTC.

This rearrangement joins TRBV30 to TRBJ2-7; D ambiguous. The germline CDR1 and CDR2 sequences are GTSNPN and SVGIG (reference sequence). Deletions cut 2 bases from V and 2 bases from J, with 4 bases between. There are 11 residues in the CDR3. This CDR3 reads CAWSTAYEQYF. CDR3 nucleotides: TGTGCCTGGAGTACCGCCTACGAGCAGTACTTC.

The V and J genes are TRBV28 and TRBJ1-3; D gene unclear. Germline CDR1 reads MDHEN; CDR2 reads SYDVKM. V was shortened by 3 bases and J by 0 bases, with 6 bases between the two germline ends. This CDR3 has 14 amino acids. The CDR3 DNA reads TGTGCCAGCAGTTTTGCGTTCTCTGGAAACACCATATATTTT. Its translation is CASSFAFSGNTIYF.

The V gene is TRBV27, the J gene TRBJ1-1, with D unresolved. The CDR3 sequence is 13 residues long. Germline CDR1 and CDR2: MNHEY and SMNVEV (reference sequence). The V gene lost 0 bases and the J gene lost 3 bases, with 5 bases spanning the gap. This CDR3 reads CASSLSIYTEAFF. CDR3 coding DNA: TGTGCCAGCAGTTTATCGATATACACTGAAGCTTTCTTT.

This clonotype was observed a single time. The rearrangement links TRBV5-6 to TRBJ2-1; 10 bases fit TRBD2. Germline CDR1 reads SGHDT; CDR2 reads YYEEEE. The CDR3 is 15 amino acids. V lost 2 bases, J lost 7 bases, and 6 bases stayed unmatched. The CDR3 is CASSFASGSVNEQFF. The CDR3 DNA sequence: TGTGCCAGCAGCTTCGCTAGCGGGAGTGTTAATGAGCAGTTCTTC.

Here the CDR3 reads CASSSHGSGRAVGEQFF. Here the CDR3 DNA reads TGTGCCAGCAGCTCCCACGGTAGCGGGAGGGCCGTCGGTGAGCAGTTCTTC. This chain joins TRBV7-6 and TRBJ2-1; 11 positions agree with TRBD2. This CDR3 region has 17 residues. Germline V gives CDR1 SGHVS, CDR2 FNYEAQ. Trimming at V came to 4 bases and at J to 9 bases, leaving 14 bases not matched to a gene. Using reference TRBV7-6 and TRBJ2-1 for the parts outside the CDR3, the full variable domain is GAGVSQSPRYKVTKRGQDVALRCDPISGHVSLYWYRQALGQGPEFLTYFNYEAQQDKSGLPNDRFSAERPEGSISTLTIQRTEQRDSAMYRCASSSHGSGRAVGEQFFGPGTRLTVL.

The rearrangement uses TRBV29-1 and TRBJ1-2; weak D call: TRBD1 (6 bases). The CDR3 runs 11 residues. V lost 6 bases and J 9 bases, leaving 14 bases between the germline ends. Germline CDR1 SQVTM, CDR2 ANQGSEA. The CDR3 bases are TGCAGCGTCCGGACAGCACGGAGCTACACCTTC. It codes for CSVRTARSYTF.

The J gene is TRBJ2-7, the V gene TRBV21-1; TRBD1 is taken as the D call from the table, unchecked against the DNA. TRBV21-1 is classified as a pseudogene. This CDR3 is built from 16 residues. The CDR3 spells CASSKEDRDRGYEQYF. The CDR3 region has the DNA TGTGCCAGCAGCAAAGAAGATCGGGACAGGGGGTACGAGCAGTACTTC.

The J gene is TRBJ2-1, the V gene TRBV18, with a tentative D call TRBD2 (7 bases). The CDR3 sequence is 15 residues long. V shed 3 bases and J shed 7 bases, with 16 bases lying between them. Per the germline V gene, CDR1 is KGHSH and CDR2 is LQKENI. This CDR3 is CASSPGGPVLNEQFF. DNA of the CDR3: TGTGCCAGCTCACCGGGGGGGCCGGTCCTGAATGAGCAGTTCTTC.

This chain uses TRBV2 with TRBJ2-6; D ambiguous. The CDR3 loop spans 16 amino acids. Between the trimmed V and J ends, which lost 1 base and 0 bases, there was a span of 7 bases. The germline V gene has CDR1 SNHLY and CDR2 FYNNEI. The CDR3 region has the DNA TGTGCCAGCAGTGAAGGAAGGTTCTCTGGGGCCAACGTCCTGACTTTC. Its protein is CASSEGRFSGANVLTF. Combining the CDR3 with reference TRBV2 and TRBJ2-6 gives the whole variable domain EPEVTQTPSHQVTQMGQEVILRCVPISNHLYFYWYRQILGQKVEFLVSFYNNEISEKSEIFDDQFSVERPDGSNFTLKIRSTKLEDSAMYFCASSEGRFSGANVLTFGAGSRLTVL.

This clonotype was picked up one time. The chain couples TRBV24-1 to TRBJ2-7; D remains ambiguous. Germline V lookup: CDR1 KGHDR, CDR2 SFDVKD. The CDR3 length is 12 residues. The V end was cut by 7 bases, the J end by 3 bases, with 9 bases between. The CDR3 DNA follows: TGTGCCACCAGGGGAAACCTCTACGAGCAGTACTTC. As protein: CATRGNLYEQYF.